These 7 T cell receptor beta chains were sequenced from one sample in a study of beta chain features in type 1 diabetes. Expressed TCRB transcripts were sequenced because the isolated RNA had all been reverse transcribed beforehand. Data came from immunoSEQ multiplex PCR; TCRdb stores just in-frame clones and leaves some out. This sample has 130,000 or so clones, with approximately 15% found just once. Whole-study results and caveats: Researchers report that Type 1 diabetes patients had moderately but significantly shorter TCRB CDR3s across all four CD4+ subsets.

Their antigens are not known. Sequencing was done on a sample of central memory CD4+ T cells from blood. These receptors were taken from a man between 18 and 29 years old with type 1 diabetes.

This clone has a handful of counts. This rearrangement joins TRBV10-3 to TRBJ2-3; tentative D call: TRBD2 (6 bases). Per germline, CDR1 ENHRY and CDR2 SYGVKD. The CDR3 contains 13 residues. The germline V and J ends were trimmed by 7 bases and 0 bases, with 8 bases remaining between them. The CDR3 protein is CAIMGGSTDTQYF. In DNA, the CDR3 is TGTGCCATCATGGGGGGTAGCACAGATACGCAGTATTTT.

The CDR3 region is CASSFYSDEQFF. The CDR3 DNA sequence: TGCGCCAGCAGCTTCTATAGTGATGAGCAGTTCTTC. The V and J genes are TRBV5-1 and TRBJ2-1; D not certain. V was pared by 2 bases and J by 8 bases, with 8 bases between. Germline V gene data show CDR1 as SGHRS and CDR2 as YFSETQ. The CDR3 contains 12 residues.

This clone was seen a few times. The CDR3 DNA is TGTGCCTGGAGTAAGGGGGAGAGGTTTGGCACAGATACGCAGTATTTT. The encoded protein is CAWSKGERFGTDTQYF. The gene calls are TRBV30 and TRBJ2-3, with TRBD1 as a possible D gene (6 bases). The CDR3 is 16 residues long. Trimming took 2 bases from V and 1 from J, leaving 16 bases between them. Germline assignment: CDR1 GTSNPN and CDR2 SVGIG (reference sequence).

The chain carries TRBV2 and TRBJ2-7, with TRBD1 as a possible D gene (5 bases). The V gene's germline CDR1 is SNHLY and CDR2 FYNNEI. CDR3 size: 14 residues. The V gene lost 8 bases and the J gene lost 8 bases, with 22 bases spanning the gap. For the CDR3, the DNA is TGTGCCAGCTCACGACCCCCTTCCAGGGTGAAGCAGTACTTC. Translating it yields CASSRPPSRVKQYF.

The J gene is TRBJ2-2, the V gene TRBV28; D is unresolved. V shed 4 bases and J shed 6 bases, with 12 bases lying between them. CDR1 MDHEN and CDR2 SYDVKM come from the germline V gene. The CDR3 is 14 amino acids. This CDR3 is CASSSPSGSGELFF. The CDR3 coding sequence is TGTGCCAGCAGTTCCCCTTCAGGCTCCGGGGAGCTGTTTTTT.

This sequence joins TRBV6-5 and TRBJ2-7; 7 bases line up with TRBD2. Trimming removed 0 bases from V and 4 bases from J; junction bases left unmatched: 6. The germline V gene has CDR1 MNHEY and CDR2 SVGAGI. This CDR3 comprises 15 residues. CDR3 sequence reads: CASSYSGGSGYEQYF. The CDR3 nucleotides are TGTGCCAGCAGTTACTCAGGCGGGAGTGGGTACGAGCAGTACTTC.

This chain connects TRBV6-1 to TRBJ2-7; 7 nucleotides line up with TRBD1. CDR1 MNHNS and CDR2 SASEGT come from the germline V gene. J was trimmed by 2 bases and V by 4 bases; bases with no gene match: 8. This CDR3 has 15 residues. CDR3 protein: CASSVRQGVAYEQYF. For the CDR3, the DNA is TGTGCCAGCAGTGTTCGACAGGGAGTTGCCTACGAGCAGTACTTC.